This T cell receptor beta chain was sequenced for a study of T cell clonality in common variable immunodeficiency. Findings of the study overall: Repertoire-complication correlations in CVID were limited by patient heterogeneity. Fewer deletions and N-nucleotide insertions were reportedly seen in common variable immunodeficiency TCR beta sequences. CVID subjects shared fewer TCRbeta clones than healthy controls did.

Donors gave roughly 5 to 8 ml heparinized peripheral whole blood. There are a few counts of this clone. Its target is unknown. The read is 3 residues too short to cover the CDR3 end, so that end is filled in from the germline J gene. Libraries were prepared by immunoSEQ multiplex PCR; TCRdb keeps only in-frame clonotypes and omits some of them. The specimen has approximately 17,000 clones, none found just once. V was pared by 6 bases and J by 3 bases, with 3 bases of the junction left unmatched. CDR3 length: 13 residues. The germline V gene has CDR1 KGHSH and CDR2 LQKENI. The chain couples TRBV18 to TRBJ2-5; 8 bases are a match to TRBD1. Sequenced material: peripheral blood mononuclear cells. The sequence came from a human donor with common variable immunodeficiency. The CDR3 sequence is CASSTGVKETQYF. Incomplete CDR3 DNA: TGTGCCAGCTCGACAGGGGTAAAAGAGACC.